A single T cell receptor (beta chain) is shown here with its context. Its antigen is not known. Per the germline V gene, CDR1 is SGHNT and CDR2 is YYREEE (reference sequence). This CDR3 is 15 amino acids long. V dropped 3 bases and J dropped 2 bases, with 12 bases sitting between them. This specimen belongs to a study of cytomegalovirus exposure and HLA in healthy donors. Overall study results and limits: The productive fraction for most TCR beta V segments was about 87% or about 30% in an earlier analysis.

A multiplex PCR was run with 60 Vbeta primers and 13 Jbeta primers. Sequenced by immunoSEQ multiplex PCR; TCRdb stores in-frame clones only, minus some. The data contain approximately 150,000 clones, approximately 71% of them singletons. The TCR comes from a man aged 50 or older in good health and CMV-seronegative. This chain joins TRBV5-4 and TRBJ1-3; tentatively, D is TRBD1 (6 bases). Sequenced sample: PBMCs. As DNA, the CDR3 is TGTGCCAGCAGCTCGAAGACAGGAACTGGAAACACCATATATTTT. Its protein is CASSSKTGTGNTIYF. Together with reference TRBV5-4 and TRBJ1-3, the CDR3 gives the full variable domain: ETGVTQSPTHLIKTRGQQVTLRCSSQSGHNTVSWYQQALGQGPQFIFQYYREEENGRGNFPPRFSGLQFPNYSSELNVNALELDDSALYLCASSSKTGTGNTIYFGEGSWLTVV.